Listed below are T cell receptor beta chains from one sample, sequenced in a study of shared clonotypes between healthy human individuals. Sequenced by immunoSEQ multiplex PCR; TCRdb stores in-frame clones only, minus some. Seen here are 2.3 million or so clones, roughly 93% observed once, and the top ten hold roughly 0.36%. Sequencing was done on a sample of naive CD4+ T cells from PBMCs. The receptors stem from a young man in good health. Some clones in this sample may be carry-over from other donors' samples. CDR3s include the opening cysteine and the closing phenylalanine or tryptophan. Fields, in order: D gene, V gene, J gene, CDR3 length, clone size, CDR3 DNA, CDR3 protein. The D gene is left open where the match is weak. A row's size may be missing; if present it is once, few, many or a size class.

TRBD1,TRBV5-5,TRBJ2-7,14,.,TGTGCCAGCAGCATTGGACAGGGGGTAATCGAGCAGTACTTC,CASSIGQGVIEQYF
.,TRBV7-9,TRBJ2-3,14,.,TGTGCCAGCAGCTCCGGTCGGGGGACAGATACGCAGTATTTT,CASSSGRGTDTQYF
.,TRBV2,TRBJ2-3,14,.,TGTGCCAGCAGTGAAGCTTTACGGGGAGATACGCAGTATTTT,CASSEALRGDTQYF
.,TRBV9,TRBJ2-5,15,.,TGTGCCAGCAGCGTAGCTAGGGAGGGGGGGGAGACCCAGTACTTC,CASSVAREGGETQYF
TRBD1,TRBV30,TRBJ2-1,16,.,TGTGCCTGGAGTGGACAGGGGGCTTCATCCTACAATGAGCAGTTCTTC,CAWSGQGASSYNEQFF
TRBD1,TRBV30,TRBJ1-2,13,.,TGTGCCTGGAGCGCGGACAGGAACTATGGCTACACCTTC,CAWSADRNYGYTF
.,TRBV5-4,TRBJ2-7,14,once,TGTGCCAGCAGCTTGGATTCGGGGGCCTACGAGCAGTACTTC,CASSLDSGAYEQYF
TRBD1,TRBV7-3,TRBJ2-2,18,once,TGTGCCAGCAGGCAATGGGCGGGACAGGGGGCGCCTGGCGGGGAGCTGTTTTTT,CASRQWAGQGAPGGELFF
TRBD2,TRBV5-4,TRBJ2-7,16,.,TGTGCCAGCAGTACCGGTAGCGGGAGTATCGTCTCCGAGCAGTACTTC,CASSTGSGSIVSEQYF
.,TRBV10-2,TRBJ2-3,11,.,TGCGCCAGCAGGGAGAGAGATACGCAGTATTTT,CASRERDTQYF
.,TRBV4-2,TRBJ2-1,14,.,TGTGCCAGCAGCAAGCGGGCCCAGGGGAATGAGCAGTTCTTC,CASSKRAQGNEQFF
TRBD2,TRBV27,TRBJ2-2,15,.,TGTGCCAGCAGTTCGGTCCGAGCGGGGACCGGGGAGCTGTTTTTT,CASSSVRAGTGELFF
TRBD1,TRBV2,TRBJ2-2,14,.,TGTGCCAGCCATAGACAGGGGGCTACCGGGGAGCTGTTTTTT,CASHRQGATGELFF
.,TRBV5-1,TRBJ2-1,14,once,TGCGCCAGCAGCAATTCGCCAGCAGACAATGAGCAGTTCTTC,CASSNSPADNEQFF
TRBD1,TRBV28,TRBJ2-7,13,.,TGTGCCAGCAGTTTAATTTCAGGGCAGGGGGCTATTTTC,CASSLISGQGAIF
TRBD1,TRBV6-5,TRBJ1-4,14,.,TGTGCCAGCAGTCAGGACAGGGGGGTCGAAAAACTGTTTTTT,CASSQDRGVEKLFF
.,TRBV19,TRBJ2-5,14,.,TGTGCCAGTAGTATAGTGGAGGGGCTGGAGACCCAGTACTTC,CASSIVEGLETQYF
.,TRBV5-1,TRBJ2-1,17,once,TGCGCCAGCAGCTTCCCCGAGCCGGGCCCGGTTCGCAATGAGCAGTTCTTC,CASSFPEPGPVRNEQFF
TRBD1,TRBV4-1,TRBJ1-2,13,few,TGCGCCAGCAGACGGGGACAGAACTATGGCTACACCTTC,CASRRGQNYGYTF
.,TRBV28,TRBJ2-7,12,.,TGTGCCAGCACAGACTTTTCCTACGAGCAGTACTTC,CASTDFSYEQYF
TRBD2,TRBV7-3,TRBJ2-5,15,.,TGTGCCAGCAGCTGGACTAGCGGGAGGCGTGAGACCCAGTACTTC,CASSWTSGRRETQYF
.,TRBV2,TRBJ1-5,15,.,TGTGCCAGCAGTGAGGGAGGGGTGGGCAATCAGCCCCAGCATTTT,CASSEGGVGNQPQHF
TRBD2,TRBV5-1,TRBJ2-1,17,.,TGCGCCAGCAGCTCGTACTTAGCGGGAGCGTCCTACAATGAGCAGTTCTTC,CASSSYLAGASYNEQFF
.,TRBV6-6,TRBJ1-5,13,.,TGTGCCAGCAAACAGGGTAAGAATCAGCCCCAGCATTTT,CASKQGKNQPQHF
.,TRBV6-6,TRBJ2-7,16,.,TGTGCCAGCAGTTACTCTGGTCGGGACCCTACCTACGAGCAGTACTTC,CASSYSGRDPTYEQYF
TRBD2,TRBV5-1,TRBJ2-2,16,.,TGCGCCAGCAGCCTGACTAGCGGGGCGAACACCGGGGAGCTGTTTTTT,CASSLTSGANTGELFF
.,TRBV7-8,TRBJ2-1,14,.,TGTGCCAGCAGCTTAGTTGGCCCTGGGTATGAGCAGTTCTTC,CASSLVGPGYEQFF
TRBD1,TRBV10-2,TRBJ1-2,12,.,TGCGCCAGCAGCCGGGACAGGGATGGCTACACCTTC,CASSRDRDGYTF
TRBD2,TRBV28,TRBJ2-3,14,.,TGTGCCAGCAGTGATCTAGCGGGCTGGGATACGCAGTATTTT,CASSDLAGWDTQYF
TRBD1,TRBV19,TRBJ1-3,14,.,TGTGCCAGTAGTCCCGGGACAGGGACAAACACCATATATTTT,CASSPGTGTNTIYF
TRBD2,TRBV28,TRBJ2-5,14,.,TGTGCCAGCAGTGGAGGGAGGGGACGGGAGACCCAGTACTTC,CASSGGRGRETQYF
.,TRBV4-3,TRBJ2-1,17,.,TGCGCCAGCAGCCAAGATCGGGGCGCAGGGTCCTACAATGAGCAGTTCTTC,CASSQDRGAGSYNEQFF
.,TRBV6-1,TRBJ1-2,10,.,TGTGCCAGCAGTGGCTATGGCTACACCTTC,CASSGYGYTF
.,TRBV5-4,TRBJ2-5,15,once,TGTGCCAGCAGCAGCCGGGAGTGGGGCGCAGAGACCCAGTACTTC,CASSSREWGAETQYF
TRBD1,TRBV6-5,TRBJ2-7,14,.,TGTGCCAGCAGTCCCGGGACAGCCTCCTACGAGCAGTACTTC,CASSPGTASYEQYF
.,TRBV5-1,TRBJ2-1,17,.,TGCGCCAGCAGTTTCTTAGTTGGGCCTTTTGCTTACAATGAGCAGTTCTTC,CASSFLVGPFAYNEQFF
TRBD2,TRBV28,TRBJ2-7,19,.,TGTGCCAGCAGTTCAATATACCGGTGGCGGCTAGCGGGAGTGTACGAGCAGTACTTC,CASSSIYRWRLAGVYEQYF
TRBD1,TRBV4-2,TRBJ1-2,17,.,TGTGCCAGCAGCCAAGTGGGGGACAGAGAAACGGGTAATGGCTACACCTTC,CASSQVGDRETGNGYTF
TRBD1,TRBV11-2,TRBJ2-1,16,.,TGTGCCAGCAGCGGCGCGCGACAGGGGTGGGACAATGAGCAGTTCTTC,CASSGARQGWDNEQFF
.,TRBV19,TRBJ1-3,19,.,TGTGCCAGTAGTTCACAGGATTTTACGCAGAACCCAGACGGAAACACCATATATTTT,CASSSQDFTQNPDGNTIYF
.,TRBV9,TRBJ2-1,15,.,TGTGCCAGCAGCCCCCGGAGTATAGCGGCAGGGTCCCAGTTCTTC,CASSPRSIAAGSQFF
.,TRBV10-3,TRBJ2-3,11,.,TGTGCCATCAGTGGTTCCGATACGCAGTATTTT,CAISGSDTQYF
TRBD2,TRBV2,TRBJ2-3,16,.,TGTGCCAGCAGCCAAACTAGCGGGGCTAGCACAGATACGCAGTATTTT,CASSQTSGASTDTQYF
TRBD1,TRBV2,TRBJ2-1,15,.,TGTGCCAGCAGTGATCCGGGACAGGGGGGCAATGAGCAGTTCTTC,CASSDPGQGGNEQFF
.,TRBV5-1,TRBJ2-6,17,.,TGCGCCAGCAGCCTGATCGGCTCCTCCTCTGGGGCCAACGTCCTGACTTTC,CASSLIGSSSGANVLTF
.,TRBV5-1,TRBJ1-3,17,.,TGCGCCAGCAGCTTGAGTTTGGACAGTCGCTCTGGAAACACCATATATTTT,CASSLSLDSRSGNTIYF
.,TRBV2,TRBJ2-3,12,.,TGTGCCAGCAGTCAGGACAGAGATACGCAGTATTTT,CASSQDRDTQYF
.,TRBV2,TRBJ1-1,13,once,TGTGCCAGCGCTGACGTCGAAAACACTGAAGCTTTCTTT,CASADVENTEAFF
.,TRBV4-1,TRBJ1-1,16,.,TGCGCCAGCAGCCAATTGACGGGCGGAGTGAACACTGAAGCTTTCTTT,CASSQLTGGVNTEAFF
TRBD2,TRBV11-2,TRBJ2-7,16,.,TGTGCCAGCAGCCCGGCGAGACTAGCGGGAGTTCACGAGCAGTACTTC,CASSPARLAGVHEQYF
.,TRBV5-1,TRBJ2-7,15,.,TGCGCCAGCAGCCCGGGGGACGGAGGGGTACGCGAGCAGTACTTC,CASSPGDGGVREQYF
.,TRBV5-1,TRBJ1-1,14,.,TGCGCCAGCAGCTGGGAGTATGGTAACACTGAAGCTTTCTTT,CASSWEYGNTEAFF
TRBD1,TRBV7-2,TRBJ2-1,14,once,TGTGCCCTACAGGACAGGGGGGGTTTGAATGAGCAGTTCTTC,CALQDRGGLNEQFF